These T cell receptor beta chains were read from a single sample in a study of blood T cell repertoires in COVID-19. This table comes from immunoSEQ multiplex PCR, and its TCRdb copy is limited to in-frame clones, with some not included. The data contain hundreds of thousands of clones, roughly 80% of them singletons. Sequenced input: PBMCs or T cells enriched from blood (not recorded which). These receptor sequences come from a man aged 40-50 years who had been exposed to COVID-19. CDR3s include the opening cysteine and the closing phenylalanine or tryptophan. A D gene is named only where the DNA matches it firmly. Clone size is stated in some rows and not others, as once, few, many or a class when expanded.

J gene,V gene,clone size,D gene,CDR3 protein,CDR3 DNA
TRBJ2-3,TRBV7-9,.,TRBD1,CASSKGQARRTDTQYF,TGTGCCAGCAGTAAGGGACAGGCAAGAAGGACAGATACGCAGTATTTT
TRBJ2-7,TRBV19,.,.,CASGHIYEQYF,TGTGCCTCCGGACATATCTACGAGCAGTACTTC
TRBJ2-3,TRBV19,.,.,CASSPLGASTDTQYF,TGTGCCAGTAGTCCCCTAGGGGCAAGCACAGATACGCAGTATTTT
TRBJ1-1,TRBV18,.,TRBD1,CASSPPPAGGYGNEAFF,TGTGCCAGCTCCCCACCGCCGGCAGGGGGATATGGGAATGAAGCTTTCTTT
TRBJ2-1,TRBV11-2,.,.,CASSLGPRQREQFF,TGTGCCAGCAGCTTAGGCCCGAGACAACGCGAGCAGTTCTTC
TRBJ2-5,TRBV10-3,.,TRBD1,CAIRNPGGGETQYF,TGTGCCATCAGAAATCCAGGGGGTGGTGAGACCCAGTACTTC
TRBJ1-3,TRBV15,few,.,CATSAENSGNTIYF,TGTGCCACCAGCGCAGAAAACTCTGGAAACACCATATATTTT
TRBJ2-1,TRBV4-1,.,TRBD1,CASSQGQGVSYNEQFF,TGCGCCAGCAGCCAAGGACAGGGGGTCTCCTACAATGAGCAGTTCTTC
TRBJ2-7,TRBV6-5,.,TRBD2,CASSYQTSGTHEQYF,TGTGCCAGCAGTTACCAAACTAGCGGGACCCACGAGCAGTACTTC
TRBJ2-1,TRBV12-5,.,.,CASGLRAGPYNEQFF,TGTGCTAGTGGTTTGCGGGCGGGACCTTACAATGAGCAGTTCTTC
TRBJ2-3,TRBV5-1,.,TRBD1,CASRIGQGKDTQYF,TGCGCCAGCAGGATAGGACAGGGGAAAGATACGCAGTATTTT
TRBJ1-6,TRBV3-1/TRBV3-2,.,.,CASSHTGSYNSPLHF,TGTGCCAGCAGCCATACGGGCTCCTATAATTCACCCCTCCACTTT
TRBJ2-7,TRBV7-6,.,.,CASSSSSYEQYF,TGTGCCAGCAGCTCTAGCTCCTACGAGCAGTACTTC
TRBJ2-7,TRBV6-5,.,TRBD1,CASSYGQGDYEQYF,TGTGCCAGCAGTTACGGACAGGGCGACTACGAGCAGTACTTC
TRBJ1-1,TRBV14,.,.,CASSQIFVKVGRRHRAFF,TGTGCCAGCAGCCAAATCTTTGTGAAGGTTGGCCGGCGGCATCGAGCTTTCTTT
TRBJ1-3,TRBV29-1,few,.,CSVRQAGNTIYF,TGCAGCGTCCGACAGGCGGGAAACACCATATATTTT
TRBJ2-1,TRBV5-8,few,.,CASSLGTDLTLNEQFF,TGTGCCAGCAGCTTGGGGACAGACCTAACTCTCAATGAGCAGTTCTTC
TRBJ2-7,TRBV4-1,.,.,CASSQDNYLYEQYF,TGCGCCAGCAGCCAAGATAACTACCTCTACGAGCAGTACTTC
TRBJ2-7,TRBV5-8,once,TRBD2,CASSLRGGRQRYEQYF,TGTGCCAGCAGCTTGAGGGGCGGGAGGCAACGGTACGAGCAGTACTTC
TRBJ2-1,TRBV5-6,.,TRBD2,CASRMGLASYNEQFF,TGTGCCAGCAGGATGGGACTAGCTTCCTACAATGAGCAGTTCTTC
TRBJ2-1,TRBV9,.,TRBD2,CASSALAEINEQFF,TGTGCCAGCAGCGCGCTAGCGGAGATCAATGAGCAGTTCTTC
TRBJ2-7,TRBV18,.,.,CASSPPSINEQYF,TGTGCCAGCTCACCACCTAGTATCAACGAGCAGTACTTC
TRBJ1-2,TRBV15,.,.,CATSRVTYGYTF,TGTGCCACCAGCAGAGTGACTTATGGCTACACCTTC
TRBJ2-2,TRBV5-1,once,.,CASSFSFSHTGELFF,TGCGCCAGCAGCTTCAGTTTCTCTCACACCGGGGAGCTGTTTTTT
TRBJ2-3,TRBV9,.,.,CASSVAADTQYF,TGTGCCAGCAGCGTAGCGGCAGATACGCAGTATTTT
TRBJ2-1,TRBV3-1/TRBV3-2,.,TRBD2,CASSQVAGVSNEQFF,TGTGCCAGCAGCCAAGTAGCGGGAGTAAGCAATGAGCAGTTCTTC
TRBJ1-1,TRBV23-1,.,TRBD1,CASSQWDRNTEAFF,TGCGCCAGCAGTCAATGGGACAGGAACACTGAAGCTTTCTTT
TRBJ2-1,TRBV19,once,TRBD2,CASSPSASGIYNEQFF,TGTGCCAGTAGCCCTTCGGCTAGCGGCATCTACAATGAGCAGTTCTTC